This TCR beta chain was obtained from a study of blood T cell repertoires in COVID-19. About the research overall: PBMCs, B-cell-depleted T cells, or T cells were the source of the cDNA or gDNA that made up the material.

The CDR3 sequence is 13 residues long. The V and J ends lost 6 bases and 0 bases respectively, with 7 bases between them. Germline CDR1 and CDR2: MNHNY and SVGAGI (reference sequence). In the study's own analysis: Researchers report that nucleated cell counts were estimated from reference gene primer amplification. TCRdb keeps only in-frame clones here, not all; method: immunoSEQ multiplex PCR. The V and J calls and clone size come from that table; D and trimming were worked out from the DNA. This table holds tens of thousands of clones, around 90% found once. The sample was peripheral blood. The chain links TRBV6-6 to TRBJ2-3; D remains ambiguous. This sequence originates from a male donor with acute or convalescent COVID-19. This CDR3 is CASRAESTDTQYF. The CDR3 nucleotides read TGTGCCAGCAGAGCCGAGAGCACAGATACGCAGTATTTT.